This TCR beta chain stems from a study of radiotherapy plus CTLA-4 blockade in lung cancer. About the research overall: Objective responses were seen in over 15% of patients, disease control in over 25%.

Study observations and caveats: Tumor-origin TCR clones grew in blood after radiotherapy plus ipilimumab. In blood, early T cell clone dynamics reportedly predicted response best, together with interferon-beta.

Focal radiation was given together with CTLA-4 blockade (ipilimumab) to patients with chemo-refractory metastatic non-small-cell lung cancer. With respect to this clone: No antigen is known for it. Compared with germline, one end of the junction differs, possibly owing to a read error.

TCRdb's copy holds only in-frame clones and misses some; the assay was immunoSEQ multiplex PCR. The top ten hold less than 5% of the sample, which has approximately 67,000 clones, approximately 82% seen once. The V gene's germline CDR1 is SSHAT and CDR2 FNYEAQ (reference sequence). This CDR3 is built from 15 residues. The gene calls are TRBV7-7 and TRBJ2-7; D may be TRBD2 (6 bases). The sample was peripheral blood, taken from a patient treated with radiotherapy plus ipilimumab. This receptor was taken from a human donor with non-small cell lung cancer who had a partial response to radiotherapy plus ipilimumab. CDR3 protein: CASSQDGASDYEQYF. In nucleotides, the CDR3 is TGCGCCAGCAGCCAAGATGGGGCTAGCGACTACGAGCAGTACTTC.